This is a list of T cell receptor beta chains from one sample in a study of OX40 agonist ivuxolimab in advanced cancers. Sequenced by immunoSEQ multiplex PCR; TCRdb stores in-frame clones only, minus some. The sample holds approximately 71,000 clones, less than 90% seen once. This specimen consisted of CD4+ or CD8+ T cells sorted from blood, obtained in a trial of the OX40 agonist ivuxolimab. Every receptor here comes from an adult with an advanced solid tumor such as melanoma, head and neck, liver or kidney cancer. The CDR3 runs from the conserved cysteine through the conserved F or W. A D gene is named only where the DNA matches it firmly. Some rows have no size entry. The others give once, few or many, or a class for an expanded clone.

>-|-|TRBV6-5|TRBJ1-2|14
CASSYSVRESGYTF
TGTGCCAGCAGTTACTCTGTCAGGGAAAGTGGCTACACCTTC
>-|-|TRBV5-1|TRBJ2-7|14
CASSLAGQSYEQYF
TGCGCCAGCAGCTTGGCCGGACAGAGCTACGAGCAGTACTTC
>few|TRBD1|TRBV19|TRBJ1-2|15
CASSISDREGYGYTF
TGTGCCAGTAGTATCTCTGACAGGGAAGGCTATGGCTACACCTTC
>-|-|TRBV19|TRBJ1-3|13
CASSPFGGNTIYF
TGTGCCAGTTCGCCCTTCGGCGGAAACACCATATATTTT
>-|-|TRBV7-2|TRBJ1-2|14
CASSLDNRVSGYTF
TGTGCCAGCAGCTTAGACAACAGGGTTTCTGGCTACACCTTC
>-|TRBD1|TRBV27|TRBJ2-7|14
CASSYEQGASEQYF
TGTGCCAGCAGTTATGAACAGGGGGCTAGCGAGCAGTACTTC
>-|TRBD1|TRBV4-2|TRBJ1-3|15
CASSPTRGPGNTIYF
TGTGCCAGCAGCCCAACCAGGGGGCCTGGAAACACCATATATTTT
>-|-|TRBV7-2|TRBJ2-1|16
CASSLVSGGESWGQFF
TGTGCCAGCAGCTTAGTATCTGGCGGGGAGTCCTGGGGGCAGTTCTTC
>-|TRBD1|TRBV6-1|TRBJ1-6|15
CASLLGGAYNSPLHF
TGTGCCAGCCTCTTAGGGGGCGCCTATAATTCACCCCTCCACTTT
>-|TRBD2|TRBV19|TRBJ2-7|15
CASSNGLAGVDEQYF
TGTGCCAGTAGTAACGGACTAGCGGGAGTGGACGAGCAGTACTTC
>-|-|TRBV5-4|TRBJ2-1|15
CASSLLTRADNEQFF
TGTGCCAGCAGCTTGTTGACGAGAGCCGACAATGAGCAGTTCTTC
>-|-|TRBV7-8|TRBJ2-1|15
CASSLRSDLYNEQFF
TGTGCCAGCAGCTTACGGAGTGACCTGTACAATGAGCAGTTCTTC
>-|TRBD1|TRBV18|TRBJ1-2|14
CASSPPWTGGGYTF
TGTGCCAGCTCACCACCCTGGACAGGCGGTGGCTACACCTTC
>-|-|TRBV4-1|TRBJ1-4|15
CASSVSRGTNEKLFF
TGCGCCAGCAGCGTGAGCAGGGGAACTAATGAAAAACTGTTTTTT
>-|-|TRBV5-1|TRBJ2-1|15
CASSFTGSSYNEQFF
TGCGCCAGCAGCTTTACTGGGTCCTCTTACAATGAGCAGTTCTTC
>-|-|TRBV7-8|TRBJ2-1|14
CASSLGTSLDEQFF
TGTGCCAGCAGCTTAGGAACTAGTCTTGATGAGCAGTTCTTC
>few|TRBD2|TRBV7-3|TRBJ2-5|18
CASSSRTGTSGTQETQYF
TGTGCCAGCAGCTCGCGTACCGGGACTAGCGGGACCCAGGAGACCCAGTACTTC
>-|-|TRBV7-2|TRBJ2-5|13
CASSPRVQETQYF
TGTGCCAGCAGCCCCAGAGTCCAAGAGACCCAGTACTTC
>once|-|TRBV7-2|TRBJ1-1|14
CASSLDRVNTEAFF
TGTGCCAGCAGCTTAGATCGAGTGAACACTGAAGCTTTCTTT
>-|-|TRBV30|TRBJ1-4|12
CAWSSLGEKLFF
TGTGCCTGGAGTTCCCTAGGTGAAAAACTGTTTTTT
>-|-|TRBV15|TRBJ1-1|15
CATSRDARGDTEAFF
TGTGCCACCAGCAGAGATGCACGAGGGGACACTGAAGCTTTCTTT
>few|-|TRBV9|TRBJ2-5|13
CASSVESRETQYF
TGTGCCAGCAGCGTAGAAAGCAGAGAGACCCAGTACTTC
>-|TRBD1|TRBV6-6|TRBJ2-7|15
CASSSSTGGSHEQYF
TGTGCCAGCAGTTCCTCGACAGGGGGAAGCCACGAGCAGTACTTC
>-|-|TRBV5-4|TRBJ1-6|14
CASSLPGEGSPLHF
TGTGCCAGCAGCTTGCCGGGGGAAGGCTCACCCCTCCACTTT
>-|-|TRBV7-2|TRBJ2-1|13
CASSLPSRNEQFF
TGTGCCAGCAGCTTACCTAGCAGGAATGAGCAGTTCTTC
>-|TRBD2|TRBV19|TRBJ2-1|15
CASMANRGAYNEQFF
TGTGCCAGTATGGCGAACCGGGGGGCCTACAATGAGCAGTTCTTC
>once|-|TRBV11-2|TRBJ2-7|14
CASSPWTATYEQYF
TGTGCCAGCAGCCCTTGGACAGCAACCTACGAGCAGTACTTC
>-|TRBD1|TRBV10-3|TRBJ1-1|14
CAISPGQGETEAFF
TGTGCCATCAGTCCTGGACAGGGGGAAACTGAAGCTTTCTTT
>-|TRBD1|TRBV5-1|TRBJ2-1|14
CASSPGQSKNEQFF
TGCGCCAGCAGCCCGGGACAGTCTAAAAATGAGCAGTTCTTC
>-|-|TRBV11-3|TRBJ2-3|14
CASSLGLGENTQYF
TGTGCCAGCAGCTTAGGGCTAGGGGAAAATACGCAGTATTTT
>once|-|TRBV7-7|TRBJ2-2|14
CASSLAEGSGELFF
TGTGCCAGCAGCTTAGCGGAGGGTAGCGGGGAGCTGTTTTTT
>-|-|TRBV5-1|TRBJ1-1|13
CASSFQTNTEAFF
TGCGCCAGCAGTTTTCAGACGAACACTGAAGCTTTCTTT
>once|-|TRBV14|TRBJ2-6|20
CASSQDYRRGRLAGANVLTF
TGTGCCAGCAGCCAAGATTATCGCAGGGGAAGATTGGCTGGGGCCAACGTCCTGACTTTC
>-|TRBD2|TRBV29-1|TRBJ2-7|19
CSVEGGRAASGRALVEQYF
TGCAGCGTTGAAGGGGGTCGGGCCGCTAGCGGGAGGGCCCTGGTCGAGCAGTACTTC
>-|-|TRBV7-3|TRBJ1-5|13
CASSSGRGQPQHF
TGTGCCAGCAGCTCGGGCAGGGGTCAGCCCCAGCATTTT
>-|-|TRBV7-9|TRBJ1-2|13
CASSLPGWYGYTF
TGTGCCAGCAGCTTACCCGGCTGGTATGGCTACACCTTC
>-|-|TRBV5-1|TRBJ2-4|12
CASSLSRNIQYF
TGCGCCAGCAGCTTGTCTAGGAACATTCAGTACTTC
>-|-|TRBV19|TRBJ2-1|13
CASSSQRDNEQFF
TGTGCCAGTAGTAGCCAGCGGGACAATGAGCAGTTCTTC
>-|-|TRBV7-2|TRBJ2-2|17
CASSPLRGGLNTGELFF
TGTGCCAGCAGCCCCCTGCGCGGGGGCCTAAACACCGGGGAGCTGTTTTTT
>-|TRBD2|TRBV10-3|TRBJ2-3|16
CAIRGTSGVGSDTQYF
TGTGCCATCAGGGGGACTAGCGGGGTGGGATCAGATACGCAGTATTTT
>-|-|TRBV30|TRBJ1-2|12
CAWSVGGNGYTF
TGTGCCTGGAGTGTAGGTGGGAATGGCTACACCTTC
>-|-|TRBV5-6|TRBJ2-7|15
CASSLHRDPSYEQYF
TGTGCCAGCAGCTTACACAGAGACCCTTCCTACGAGCAGTACTTC
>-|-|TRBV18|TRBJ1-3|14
CASSPPNSGNTIYF
TGTGCCAGCTCACCACCGAATTCAGGAAACACCATATATTTT
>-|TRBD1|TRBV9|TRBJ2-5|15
CASSAYRDSQETQYF
TGTGCCAGCAGCGCTTACCGGGACAGCCAGGAGACCCAGTACTTC
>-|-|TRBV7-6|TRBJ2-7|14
CASSRTDSSYEQYF
TGTGCCAGCAGCAGAACCGACAGCTCCTACGAGCAGTACTTC